This entry is about one T cell receptor beta chain. Its antigen is undetermined. Trimming stripped 0 bases from V and 2 bases from J, with 11 bases between. CDR1 is DFQATT and CDR2 is SNEGSKA in the germline V gene (reference sequence). The CDR3 totals 14 residues. This sample stems from a study of metastatic and nonmetastatic thyroid tumors. Study results and limitations: As reported, TCR beta diversity in blood and tumor was significantly higher in malignant thyroid tumors than in benign nodules.

Under the authors' procedure: Building a distant-metastasis classifier for papillary thyroid cancer drew on CDR3 differences across clinicopathological groups. TCRdb reassembled clones from the PCR reads with MiXCR. These V and J calls originate from TCRdb's pipeline instead of the authors' own analysis. Of about 14,000 clones in the sample, roughly 3.5% were seen once. Thyroid surgery was preceded by no treatment in any patient. V usage is TRBV20-1 and J usage is TRBJ2-7, with D possibly matching TRBD2 (6 bases). The material sequenced was tumor tissue. This sequence originates from a female donor with papillary thyroid cancer or a benign thyroid nodule (not recorded which). Some clones in this sample may be carry-over from other donors' samples. The CDR3 region is CSARDHGGPYEQYF. For the CDR3, the DNA is TGCAGTGCTAGAGATCATGGAGGGCCCTACGAGCAGTACTTC.